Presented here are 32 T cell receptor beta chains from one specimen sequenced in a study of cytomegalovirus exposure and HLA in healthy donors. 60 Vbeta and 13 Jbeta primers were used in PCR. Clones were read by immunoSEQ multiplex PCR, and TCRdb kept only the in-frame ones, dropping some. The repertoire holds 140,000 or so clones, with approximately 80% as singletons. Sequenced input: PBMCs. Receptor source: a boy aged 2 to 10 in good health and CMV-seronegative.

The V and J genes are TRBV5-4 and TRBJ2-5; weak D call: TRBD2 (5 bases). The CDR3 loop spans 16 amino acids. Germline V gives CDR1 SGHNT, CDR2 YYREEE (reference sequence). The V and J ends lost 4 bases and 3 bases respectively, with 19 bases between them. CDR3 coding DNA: TGTGCCAGCAGCCGGGATCTCGGAACGGCCGAAGAGACCCAGTACTTC. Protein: CASSRDLGTAEETQYF.

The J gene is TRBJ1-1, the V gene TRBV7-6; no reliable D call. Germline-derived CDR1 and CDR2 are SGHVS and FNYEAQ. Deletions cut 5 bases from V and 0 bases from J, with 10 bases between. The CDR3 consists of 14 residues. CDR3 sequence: CASSLASMNTEAFF. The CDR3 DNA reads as TGTGCCAGCAGCCTGGCCTCGATGAACACTGAAGCTTTCTTT.

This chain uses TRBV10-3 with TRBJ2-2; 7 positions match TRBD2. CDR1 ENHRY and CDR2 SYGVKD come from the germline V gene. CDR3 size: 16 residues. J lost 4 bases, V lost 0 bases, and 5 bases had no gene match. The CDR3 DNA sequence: TGTGCCATCAGTGAGTCTGGTCGGGGGGTCACCGGGGAGCTGTTTTTT. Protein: CAISESGRGVTGELFF.

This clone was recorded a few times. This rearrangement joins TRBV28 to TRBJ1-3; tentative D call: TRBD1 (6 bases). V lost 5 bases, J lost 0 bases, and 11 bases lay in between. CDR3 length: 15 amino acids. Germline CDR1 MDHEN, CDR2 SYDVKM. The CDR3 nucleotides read TGTGCCAGCAGTCCGGGACAAGTCTCTGGAAACACCATATATTTT. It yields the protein CASSPGQVSGNTIYF.

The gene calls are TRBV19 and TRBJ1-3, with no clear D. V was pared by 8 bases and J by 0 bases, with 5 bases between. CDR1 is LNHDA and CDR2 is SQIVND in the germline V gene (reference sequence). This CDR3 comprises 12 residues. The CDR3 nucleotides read TGTGCCAGTCAGCGCTCTGGAAACACCATATATTTT. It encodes CASQRSGNTIYF. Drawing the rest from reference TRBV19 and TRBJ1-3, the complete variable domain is DGGITQSPKYLFRKEGQNVTLSCEQNLNHDAMYWYRQDPGQGLRLIYYSQIVNDFQKGDIAEGYSVSREKKESFPLTVTSAQKNPTAFYLCASQRSGNTIYFGEGSWLTVV.

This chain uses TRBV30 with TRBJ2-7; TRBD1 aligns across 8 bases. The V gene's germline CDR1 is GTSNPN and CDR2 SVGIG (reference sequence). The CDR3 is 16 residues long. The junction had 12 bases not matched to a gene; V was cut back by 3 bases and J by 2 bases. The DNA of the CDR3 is TGTGCCTGGAGCCCAAAGGGACAGGCGACTACCTACGAGCAGTACTTC. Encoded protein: CAWSPKGQATTYEQYF. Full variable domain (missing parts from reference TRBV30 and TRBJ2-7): SQTIHQWPATLVQPVGSPLSLECTVEGTSNPNLYWYRQAAGRGLQLLFYSVGIGQISSEVPQNLSASRPQDRQFILSSKKLLLSDSGFYLCAWSPKGQATTYEQYFGPGTRLTVT.

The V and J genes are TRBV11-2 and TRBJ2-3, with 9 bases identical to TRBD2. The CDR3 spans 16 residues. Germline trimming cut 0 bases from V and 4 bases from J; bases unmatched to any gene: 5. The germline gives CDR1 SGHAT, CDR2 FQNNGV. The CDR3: CASSLDSWTSADTQYF. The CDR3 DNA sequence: TGTGCCAGCAGCTTAGACTCATGGACTAGCGCAGATACGCAGTATTTT.

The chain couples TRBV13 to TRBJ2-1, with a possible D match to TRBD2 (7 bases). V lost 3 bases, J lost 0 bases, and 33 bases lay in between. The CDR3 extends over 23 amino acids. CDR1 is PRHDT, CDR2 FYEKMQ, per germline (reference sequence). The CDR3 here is CASSFRRAMGGRPGVGSYNEQFF. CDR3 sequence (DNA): TGTGCCAGCAGCTTCCGGAGGGCGATGGGCGGGAGACCAGGGGTAGGCTCCTACAATGAGCAGTTCTTC. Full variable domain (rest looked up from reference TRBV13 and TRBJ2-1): AAGVIQSPRHLIKEKRETATLKCYPIPRHDTVYWYQQGPGQDPQFLISFYEKMQSDKGSIPDRFSAQQFSDYHSELNMSSLELGDSALYFCASSFRRAMGGRPGVGSYNEQFFGPGTRLTVL.

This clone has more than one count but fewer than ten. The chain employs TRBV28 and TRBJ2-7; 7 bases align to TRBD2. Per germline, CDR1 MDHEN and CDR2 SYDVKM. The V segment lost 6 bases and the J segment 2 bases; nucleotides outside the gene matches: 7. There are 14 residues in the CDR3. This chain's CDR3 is CASRYSGRPYEQYF. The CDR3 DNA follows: TGTGCCAGCAGATATAGCGGGCGACCCTACGAGCAGTACTTC.

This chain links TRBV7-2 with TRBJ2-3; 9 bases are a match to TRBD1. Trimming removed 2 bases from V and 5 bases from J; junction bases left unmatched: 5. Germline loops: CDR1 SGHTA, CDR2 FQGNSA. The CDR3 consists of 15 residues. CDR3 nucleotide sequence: TGTGCCAGCAGCTTATCGGGACAGGGAGGAGATACGCAGTATTTT. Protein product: CASSLSGQGGDTQYF. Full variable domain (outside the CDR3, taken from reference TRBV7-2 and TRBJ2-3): GAGVSQSPSNKVTEKGKDVELRCDPISGHTALYWYRQSLGQGLEFLIYFQGNSAPDKSGLPSDRFSAERTGGSVSTLTIQRTQQEDSAVYLCASSLSGQGGDTQYFGPGTRLTVL.

In DNA, the CDR3 is TGCACCAGCAGCCAAGATGTAGCTCGAGGACTTAGCGGGGGCCATACGCAGTATTTT. This sequence encodes CTSSQDVARGLSGGHTQYF. The chain is built from TRBV1 and TRBJ2-3; no check of the table's D call, TRBD2, against the DNA was made. TRBV1 is a documented pseudogene. This CDR3 region has 19 residues.

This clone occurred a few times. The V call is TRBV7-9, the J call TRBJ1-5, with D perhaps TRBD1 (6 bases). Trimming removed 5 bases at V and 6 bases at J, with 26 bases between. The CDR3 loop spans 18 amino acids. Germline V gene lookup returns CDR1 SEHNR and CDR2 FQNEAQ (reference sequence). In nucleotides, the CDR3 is TGTGCCAGCAGCCACTCCTCTATGGGGGGCTGGGGGGGTCAGCCCCAGCATTTT. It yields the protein CASSHSSMGGWGGQPQHF.

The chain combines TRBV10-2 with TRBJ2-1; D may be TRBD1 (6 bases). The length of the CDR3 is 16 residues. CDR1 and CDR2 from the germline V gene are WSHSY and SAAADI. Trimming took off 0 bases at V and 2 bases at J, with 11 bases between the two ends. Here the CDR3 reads CASSESIGTPYNEQFF. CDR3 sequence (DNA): TGCGCCAGCAGTGAGTCCATCGGGACACCCTACAATGAGCAGTTCTTC.

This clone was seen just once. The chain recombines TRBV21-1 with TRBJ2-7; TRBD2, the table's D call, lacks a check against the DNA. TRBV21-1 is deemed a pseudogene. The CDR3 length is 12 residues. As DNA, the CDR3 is TGTGCCAGCAGCACTGCTACCTACGAGCAGTACTTC. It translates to CASSTATYEQYF.

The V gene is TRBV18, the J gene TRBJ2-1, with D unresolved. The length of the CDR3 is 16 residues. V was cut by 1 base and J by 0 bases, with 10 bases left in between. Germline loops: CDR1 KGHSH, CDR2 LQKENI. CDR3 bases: TGTGCCAGCTCACCACGTCAAGCGAGCTCCTACAATGAGCAGTTCTTC. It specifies CASSPRQASSYNEQFF.

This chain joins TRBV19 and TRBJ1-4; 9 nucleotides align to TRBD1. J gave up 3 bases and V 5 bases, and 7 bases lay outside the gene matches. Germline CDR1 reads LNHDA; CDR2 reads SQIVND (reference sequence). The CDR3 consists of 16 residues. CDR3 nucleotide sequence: TGTGCCAGTAGTCCCCGGACAGGGGTTTCTAATGAAAAACTGTTTTTT. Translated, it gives CASSPRTGVSNEKLFF.

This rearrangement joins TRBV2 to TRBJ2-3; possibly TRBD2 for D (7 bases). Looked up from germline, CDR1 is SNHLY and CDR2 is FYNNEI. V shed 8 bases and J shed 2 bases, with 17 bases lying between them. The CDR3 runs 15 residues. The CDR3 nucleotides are TGTGCCAGCTGGGGGTGGGGGGGCGACACAGATACGCAGTATTTT. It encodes CASWGWGGDTDTQYF.

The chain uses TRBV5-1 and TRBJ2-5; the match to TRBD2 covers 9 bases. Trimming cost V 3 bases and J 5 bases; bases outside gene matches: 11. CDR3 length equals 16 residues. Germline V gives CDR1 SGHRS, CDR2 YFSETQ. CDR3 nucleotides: TGCGCCAGCAGCTCGTCTAGCGGGACGTCGTGGGAGACCCAGTACTTC. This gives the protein CASSSSSGTSWETQYF.

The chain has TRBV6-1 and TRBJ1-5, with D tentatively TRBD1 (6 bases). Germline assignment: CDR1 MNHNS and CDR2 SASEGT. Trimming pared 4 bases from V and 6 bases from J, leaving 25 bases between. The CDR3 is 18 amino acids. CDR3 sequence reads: CASSVYDRQVHLGQPQHF. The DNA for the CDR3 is TGTGCCAGCAGTGTATACGATAGACAGGTCCACTTAGGTCAGCCCCAGCATTTT.

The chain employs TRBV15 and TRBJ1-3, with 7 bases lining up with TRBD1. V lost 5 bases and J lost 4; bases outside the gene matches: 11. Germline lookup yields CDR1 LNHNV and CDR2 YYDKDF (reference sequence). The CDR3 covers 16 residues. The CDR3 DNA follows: TGTGCCACCAGCGGGGAACCACAGGGGTTGGGAAACACCATATATTTT. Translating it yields CATSGEPQGLGNTIYF.

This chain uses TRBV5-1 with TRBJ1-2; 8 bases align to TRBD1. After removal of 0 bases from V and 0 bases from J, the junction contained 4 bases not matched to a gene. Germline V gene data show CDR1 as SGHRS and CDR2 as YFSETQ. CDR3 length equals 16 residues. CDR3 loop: CASSLEGQGSNYGYTF. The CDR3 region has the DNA TGCGCCAGCAGCTTGGAAGGACAGGGCTCTAACTATGGCTACACCTTC.

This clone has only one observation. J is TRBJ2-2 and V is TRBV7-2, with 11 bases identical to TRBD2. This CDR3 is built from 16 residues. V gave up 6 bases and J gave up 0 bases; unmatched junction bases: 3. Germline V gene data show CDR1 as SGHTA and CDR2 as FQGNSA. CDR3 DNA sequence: TGTGCCAGCAGAAGACTAGCGGGACCGAACACCGGGGAGCTGTTTTTT. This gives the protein CASRRLAGPNTGELFF.

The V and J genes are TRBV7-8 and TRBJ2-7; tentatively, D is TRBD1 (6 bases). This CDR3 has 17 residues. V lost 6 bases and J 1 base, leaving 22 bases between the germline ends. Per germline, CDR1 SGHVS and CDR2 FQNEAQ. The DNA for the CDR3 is TGTGCCAGCAGTTTCTCTAACCTAGGGACACATTCCTACGAGCAGTACTTC. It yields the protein CASSFSNLGTHSYEQYF.

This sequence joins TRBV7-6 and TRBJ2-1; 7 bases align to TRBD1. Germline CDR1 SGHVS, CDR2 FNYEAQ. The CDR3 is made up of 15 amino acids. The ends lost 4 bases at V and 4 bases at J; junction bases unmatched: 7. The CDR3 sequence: CASSSLQGPYNEQFF. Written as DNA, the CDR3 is TGTGCCAGCAGCTCGTTACAGGGGCCGTACAATGAGCAGTTCTTC.

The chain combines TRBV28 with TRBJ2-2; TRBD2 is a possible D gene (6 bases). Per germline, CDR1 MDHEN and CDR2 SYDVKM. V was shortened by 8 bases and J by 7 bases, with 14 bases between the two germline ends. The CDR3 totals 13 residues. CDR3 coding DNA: TGTGCCAGCGAAGGAGGGGTAGGCGGGGAGCTGTTTTTT. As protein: CASEGGVGGELFF.

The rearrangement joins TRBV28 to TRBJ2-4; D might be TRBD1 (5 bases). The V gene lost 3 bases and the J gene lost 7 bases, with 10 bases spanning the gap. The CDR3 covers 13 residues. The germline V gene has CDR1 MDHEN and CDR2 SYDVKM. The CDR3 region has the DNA TGTGCCAGCAGTTTGGGGCAGGGCAACATTCAGTACTTC. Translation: CASSLGQGNIQYF.

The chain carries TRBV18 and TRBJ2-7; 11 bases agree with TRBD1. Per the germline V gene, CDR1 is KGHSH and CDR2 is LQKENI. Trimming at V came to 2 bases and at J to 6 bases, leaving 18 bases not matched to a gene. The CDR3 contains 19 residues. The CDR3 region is CASSPRGRAPGTGGIEQYF. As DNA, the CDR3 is TGTGCCAGCTCACCAAGGGGACGTGCCCCTGGGACAGGGGGAATCGAGCAGTACTTC.

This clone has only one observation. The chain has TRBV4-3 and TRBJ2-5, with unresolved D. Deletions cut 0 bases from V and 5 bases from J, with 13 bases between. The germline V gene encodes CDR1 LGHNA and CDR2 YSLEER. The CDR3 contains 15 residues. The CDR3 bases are TGCGCCAGCAGCCAAGATTCGGCGGCAGCGGAGACCCAGTACTTC. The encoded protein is CASSQDSAAAETQYF.

The CDR3 here is CASSPHRWVTGTRGNSDTQYF. CDR3 DNA: TGCGCCAGCAGCCCTCATCGGTGGGTAACCGGGACTAGAGGTAATTCAGATACGCAGTATTTT. V usage is TRBV5-1 and J usage is TRBJ2-3; 8 bases align to TRBD2. The CDR3 contains 21 residues. Germline CDR1 reads SGHRS; CDR2 reads YFSETQ. The V segment lost 4 bases and the J segment 4 bases; nucleotides outside the gene matches: 26.

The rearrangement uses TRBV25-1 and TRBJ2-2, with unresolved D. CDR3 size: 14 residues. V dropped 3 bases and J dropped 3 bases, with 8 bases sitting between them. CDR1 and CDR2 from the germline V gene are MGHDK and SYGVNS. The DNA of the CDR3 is TGTGCCAGCAGTGAGTCCCGGGACACCGGGGAGCTGTTTTTT. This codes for CASSESRDTGELFF.

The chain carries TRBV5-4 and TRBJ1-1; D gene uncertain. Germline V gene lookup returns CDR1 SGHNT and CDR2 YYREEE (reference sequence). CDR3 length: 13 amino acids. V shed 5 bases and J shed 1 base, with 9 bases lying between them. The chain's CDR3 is CASRALGNTEAFF. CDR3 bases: TGTGCCAGCAGAGCGCTGGGGAACACTGAAGCTTTCTTT.

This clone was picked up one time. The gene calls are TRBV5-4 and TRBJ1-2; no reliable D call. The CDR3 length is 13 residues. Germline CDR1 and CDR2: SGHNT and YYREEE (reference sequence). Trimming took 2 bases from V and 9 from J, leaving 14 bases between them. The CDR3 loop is CASSLETATSYTF. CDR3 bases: TGTGCCAGCAGCTTAGAGACGGCGACTAGCTACACCTTC.